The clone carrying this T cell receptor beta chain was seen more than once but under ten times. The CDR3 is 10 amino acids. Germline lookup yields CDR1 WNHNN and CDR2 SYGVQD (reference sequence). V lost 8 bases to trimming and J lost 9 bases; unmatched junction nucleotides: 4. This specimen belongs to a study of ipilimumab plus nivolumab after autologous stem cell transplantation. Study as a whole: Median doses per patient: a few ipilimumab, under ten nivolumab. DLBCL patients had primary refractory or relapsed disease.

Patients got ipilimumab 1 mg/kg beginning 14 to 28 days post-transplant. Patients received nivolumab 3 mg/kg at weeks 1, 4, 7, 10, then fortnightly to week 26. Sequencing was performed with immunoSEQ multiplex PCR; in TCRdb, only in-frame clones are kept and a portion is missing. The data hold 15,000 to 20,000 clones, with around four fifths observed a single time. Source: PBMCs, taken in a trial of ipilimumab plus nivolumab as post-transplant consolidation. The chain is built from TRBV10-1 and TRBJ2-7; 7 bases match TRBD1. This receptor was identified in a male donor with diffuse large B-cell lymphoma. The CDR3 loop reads CASGDSPQYF. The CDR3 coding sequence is TGCGCCAGCGGGGACAGCCCGCAGTACTTC.